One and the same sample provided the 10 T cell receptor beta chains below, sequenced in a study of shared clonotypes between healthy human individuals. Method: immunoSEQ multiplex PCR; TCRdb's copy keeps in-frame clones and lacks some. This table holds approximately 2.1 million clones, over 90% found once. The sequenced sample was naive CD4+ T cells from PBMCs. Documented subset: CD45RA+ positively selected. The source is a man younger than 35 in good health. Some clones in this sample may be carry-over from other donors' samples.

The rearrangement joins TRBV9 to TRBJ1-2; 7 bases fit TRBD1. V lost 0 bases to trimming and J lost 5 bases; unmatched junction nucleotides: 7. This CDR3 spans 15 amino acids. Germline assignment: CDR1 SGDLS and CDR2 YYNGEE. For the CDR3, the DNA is TGTGCCAGCAGCGTAGGCACAGGGGAGGGGTATGGCTACACCTTC. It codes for CASSVGTGEGYGYTF.

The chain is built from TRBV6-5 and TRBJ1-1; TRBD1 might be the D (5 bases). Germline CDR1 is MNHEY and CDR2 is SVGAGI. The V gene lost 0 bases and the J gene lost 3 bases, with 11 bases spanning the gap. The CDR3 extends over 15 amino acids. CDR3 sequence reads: CASSYSTGADTEAFF. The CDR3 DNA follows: TGTGCCAGCAGTTACTCGACTGGGGCAGACACTGAAGCTTTCTTT.

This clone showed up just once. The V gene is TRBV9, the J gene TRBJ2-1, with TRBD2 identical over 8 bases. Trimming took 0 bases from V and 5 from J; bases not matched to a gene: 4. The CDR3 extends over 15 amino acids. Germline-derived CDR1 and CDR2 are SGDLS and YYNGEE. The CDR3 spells CASSVAGGENNEQFF. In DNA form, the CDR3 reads TGTGCCAGCAGCGTAGCCGGGGGGGAAAACAATGAGCAGTTCTTC. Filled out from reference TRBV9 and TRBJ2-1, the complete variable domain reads DSGVTQTPKHLITATGQRVTLRCSPRSGDLSVYWYQQSLDQGLQFLIQYYNGEERAKGNILERFSAQQFPDLHSELNLSSLELGDSALYFCASSVAGGENNEQFFGPGTRLTVL.

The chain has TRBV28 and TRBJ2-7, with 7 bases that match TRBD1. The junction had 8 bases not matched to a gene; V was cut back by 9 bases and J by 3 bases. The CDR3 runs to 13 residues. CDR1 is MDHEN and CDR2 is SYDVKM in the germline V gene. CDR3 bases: TGTGCCAGTCAGGGGGAAATATTCTACGAGCAGTACTTC. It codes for CASQGEIFYEQYF.

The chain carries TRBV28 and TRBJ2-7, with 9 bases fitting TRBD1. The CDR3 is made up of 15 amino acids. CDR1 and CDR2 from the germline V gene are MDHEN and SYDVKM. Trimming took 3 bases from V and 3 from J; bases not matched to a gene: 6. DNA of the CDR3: TGTGCCAGCAGTTTGGGCCGACAGGGGGTCTACGAGCAGTACTTC. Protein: CASSLGRQGVYEQYF.

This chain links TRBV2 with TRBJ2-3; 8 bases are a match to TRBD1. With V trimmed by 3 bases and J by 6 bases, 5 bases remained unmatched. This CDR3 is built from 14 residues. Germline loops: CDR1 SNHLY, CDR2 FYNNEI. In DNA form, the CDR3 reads TGTGCCAGCAGTGATTGGGACAGGTGGGATACGCAGTATTTT. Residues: CASSDWDRWDTQYF.

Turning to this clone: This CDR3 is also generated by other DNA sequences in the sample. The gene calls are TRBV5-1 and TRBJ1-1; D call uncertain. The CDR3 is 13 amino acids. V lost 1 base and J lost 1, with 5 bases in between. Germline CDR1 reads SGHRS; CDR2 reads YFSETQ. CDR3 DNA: TGCGCCAGCAGCTTGCCGGCGAACACTGAAGCTTTCTTT. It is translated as CASSLPANTEAFF.

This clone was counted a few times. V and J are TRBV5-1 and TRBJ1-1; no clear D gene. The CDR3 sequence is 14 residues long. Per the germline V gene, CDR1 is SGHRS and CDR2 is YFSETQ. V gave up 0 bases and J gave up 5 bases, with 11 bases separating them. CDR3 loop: CASSLAVPETEAFF. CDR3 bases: TGCGCCAGCAGCTTGGCCGTACCAGAGACTGAAGCTTTCTTT.

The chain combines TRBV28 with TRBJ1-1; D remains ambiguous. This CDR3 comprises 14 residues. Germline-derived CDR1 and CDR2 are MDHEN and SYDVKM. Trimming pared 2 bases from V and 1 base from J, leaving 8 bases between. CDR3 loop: CASSLVWGNTEAFF. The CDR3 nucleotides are TGTGCCAGCAGTTTAGTTTGGGGGAACACTGAAGCTTTCTTT. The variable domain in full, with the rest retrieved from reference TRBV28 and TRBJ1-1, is DVKVTQSSRYLVKRTGEKVFLECVQDMDHENMFWYRQDPGLGLRLIYFSYDVKMKEKGDIPEGYSVSREKKERFSLILESASTNQTSMYLCASSLVWGNTEAFFGQGTRLTVV.

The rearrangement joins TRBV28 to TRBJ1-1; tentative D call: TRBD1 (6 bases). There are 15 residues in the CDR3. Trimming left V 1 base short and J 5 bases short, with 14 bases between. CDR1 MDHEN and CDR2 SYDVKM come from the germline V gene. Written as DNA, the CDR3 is TGTGCCAGCAGTTTATCGTGGGGGGGGCGGACTGAAGCTTTCTTT. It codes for CASSLSWGGRTEAFF. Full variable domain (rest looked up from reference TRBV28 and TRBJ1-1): DVKVTQSSRYLVKRTGEKVFLECVQDMDHENMFWYRQDPGLGLRLIYFSYDVKMKEKGDIPEGYSVSREKKERFSLILESASTNQTSMYLCASSLSWGGRTEAFFGQGTRLTVV.